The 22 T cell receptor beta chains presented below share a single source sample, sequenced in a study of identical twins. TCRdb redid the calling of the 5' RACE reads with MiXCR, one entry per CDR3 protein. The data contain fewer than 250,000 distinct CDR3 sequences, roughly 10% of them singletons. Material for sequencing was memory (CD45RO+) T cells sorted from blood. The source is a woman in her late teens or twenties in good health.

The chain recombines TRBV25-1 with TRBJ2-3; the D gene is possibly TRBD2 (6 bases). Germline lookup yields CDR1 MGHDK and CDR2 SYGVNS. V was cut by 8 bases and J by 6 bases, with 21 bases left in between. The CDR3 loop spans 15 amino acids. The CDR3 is CASSAGTWLADTQYF. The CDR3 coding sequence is TGTGCCAGCTCCGCCGGGACTTGGTTGGCCGATACGCAGTATTTT.

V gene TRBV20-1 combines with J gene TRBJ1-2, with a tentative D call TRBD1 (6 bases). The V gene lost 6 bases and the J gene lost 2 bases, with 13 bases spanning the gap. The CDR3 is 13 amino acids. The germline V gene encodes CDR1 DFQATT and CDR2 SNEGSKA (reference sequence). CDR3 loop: CSAGEGTNYGYTF. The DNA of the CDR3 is TGCAGTGCCGGGGAAGGGACAAACTATGGCTACACCTTC.

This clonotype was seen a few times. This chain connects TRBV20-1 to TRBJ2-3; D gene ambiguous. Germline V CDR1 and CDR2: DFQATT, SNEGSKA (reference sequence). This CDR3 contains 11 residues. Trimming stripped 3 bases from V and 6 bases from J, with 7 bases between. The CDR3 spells CSASWVDTQYF. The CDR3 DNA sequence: TGCAGTGCTAGTTGGGTCGATACGCAGTATTTT.

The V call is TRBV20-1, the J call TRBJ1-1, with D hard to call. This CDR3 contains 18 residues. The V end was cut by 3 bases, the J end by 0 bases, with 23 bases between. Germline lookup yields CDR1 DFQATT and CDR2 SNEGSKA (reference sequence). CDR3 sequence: CSASLVRSSGGMNTEAFF. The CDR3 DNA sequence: TGCAGTGCTAGTCTAGTCAGGTCCTCAGGCGGTATGAACACTGAAGCTTTCTTT.

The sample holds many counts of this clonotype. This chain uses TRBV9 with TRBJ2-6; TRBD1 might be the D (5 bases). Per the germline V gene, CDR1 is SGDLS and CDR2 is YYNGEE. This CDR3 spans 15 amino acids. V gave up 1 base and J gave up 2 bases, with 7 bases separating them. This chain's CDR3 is CASSVLGAGANVLTF. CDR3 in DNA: TGTGCCAGCAGCGTACTAGGGGCTGGGGCCAACGTCCTGACTTTC.

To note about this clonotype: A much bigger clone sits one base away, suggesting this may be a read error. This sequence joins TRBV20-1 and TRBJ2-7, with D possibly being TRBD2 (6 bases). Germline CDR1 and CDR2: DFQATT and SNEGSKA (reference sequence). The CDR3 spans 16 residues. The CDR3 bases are TGCTGTGCAACCTCCCCGGCCGGGACTGGCACCTACGAGCAGTACTTC. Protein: CCATSPAGTGTYEQYF.

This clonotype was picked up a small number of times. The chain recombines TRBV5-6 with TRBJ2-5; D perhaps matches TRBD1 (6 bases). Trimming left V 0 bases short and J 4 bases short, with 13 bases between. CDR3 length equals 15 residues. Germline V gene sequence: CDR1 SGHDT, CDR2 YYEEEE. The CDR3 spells CASSLVQGFGETQYF. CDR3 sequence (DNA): TGTGCCAGCAGCTTGGTGCAGGGGTTCGGAGAGACCCAGTACTTC. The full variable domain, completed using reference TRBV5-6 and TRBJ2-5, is DAGVTQSPTHLIKTRGQQVTLRCSPKSGHDTVSWYQQALGQGPQFIFQYYEEEERQRGNFPDRFSGHQFPNYSSELNVNALLLGDSALYLCASSLVQGFGETQYFGPGTRLLVL.

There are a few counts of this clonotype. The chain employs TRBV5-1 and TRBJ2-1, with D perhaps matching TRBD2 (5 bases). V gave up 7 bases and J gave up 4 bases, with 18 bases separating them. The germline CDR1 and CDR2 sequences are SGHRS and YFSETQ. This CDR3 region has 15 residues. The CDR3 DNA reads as TGCGCCAGCGGAGGAGGCCACCCCTTTTACAATGAGCAGTTCTTC. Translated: CASGGGHPFYNEQFF.

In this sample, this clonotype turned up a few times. The CDR3: CASRSDRAYEQYF. In nucleotides, the CDR3 is TGTGCCAGCAGATCCGACAGGGCCTACGAGCAGTACTTC. The V call is TRBV12-3 or TRBV12-4, the J call TRBJ2-7; 7 bases fit TRBD1. V shed 6 bases, J shed 2 bases, and the junction held 4 bases outside the gene matches. The CDR3 extends over 13 amino acids.

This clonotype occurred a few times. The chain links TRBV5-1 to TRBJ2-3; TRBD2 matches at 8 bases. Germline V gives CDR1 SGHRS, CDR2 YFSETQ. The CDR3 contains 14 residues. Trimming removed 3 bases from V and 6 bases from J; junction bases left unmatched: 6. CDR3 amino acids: CASSSVAGSDTQYF. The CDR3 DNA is TGCGCCAGCAGCTCAGTAGCGGGAAGTGATACGCAGTATTTT.

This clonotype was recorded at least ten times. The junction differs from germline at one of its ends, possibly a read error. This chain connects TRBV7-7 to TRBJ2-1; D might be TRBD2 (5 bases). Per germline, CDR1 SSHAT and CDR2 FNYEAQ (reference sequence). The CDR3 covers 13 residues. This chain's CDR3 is CASSLSGHNEQFF. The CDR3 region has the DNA TGTGCTAGCAGCTTAAGCGGACACAATGAGCAGTTCTTC. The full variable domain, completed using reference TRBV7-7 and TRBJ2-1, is GAGVSQSPRYKVTKRGQDVTLRCDPISSHATLYWYQQALGQGPEFLTYFNYEAQPDKSGLPSDRFSAERPEGSISTLTIQRTEQRDSAMYRCASSLSGHNEQFFGPGTRLTVL.

Here the CDR3 reads CSARGTGGTEAFF. CDR3 nucleotide sequence: TGCAGTGCTAGAGGAACAGGAGGGACTGAAGCTTTCTTT. The rearrangement joins TRBV20-1 to TRBJ1-1, with D possibly TRBD1 on 5 matching bases. V was shortened by 1 base and J by 5 bases, with 11 bases between the two germline ends. Germline loops: CDR1 DFQATT, CDR2 SNEGSKA (reference sequence). This CDR3 has 13 residues.

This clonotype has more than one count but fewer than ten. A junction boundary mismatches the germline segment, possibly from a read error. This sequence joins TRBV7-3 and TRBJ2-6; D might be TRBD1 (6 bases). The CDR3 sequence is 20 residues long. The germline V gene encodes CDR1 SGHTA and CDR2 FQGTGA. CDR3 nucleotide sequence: TGTGCCATCAGCTTAAGACCATCAGGGGCCACAGCGTCTGGGGCCAACGTCCTGACTTTC. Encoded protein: CAISLRPSGATASGANVLTF. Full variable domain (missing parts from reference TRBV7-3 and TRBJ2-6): GAGVSQTPSNKVTEKGKYVELRCDPISGHTALYWYRQSLGQGPEFLIYFQGTGAADDSGLPNDRFFAVRPEGSVSTLKIQRTERGDSAVYLCAISLRPSGATASGANVLTFGAGSRLTVL.

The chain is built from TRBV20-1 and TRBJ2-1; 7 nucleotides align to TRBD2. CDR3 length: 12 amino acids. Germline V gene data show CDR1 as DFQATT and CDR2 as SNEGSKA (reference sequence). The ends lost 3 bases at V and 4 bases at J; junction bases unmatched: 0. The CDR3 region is CSARGGYNEQFF. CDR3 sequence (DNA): TGCAGTGCTAGGGGGGGGTACAATGAGCAGTTCTTC.

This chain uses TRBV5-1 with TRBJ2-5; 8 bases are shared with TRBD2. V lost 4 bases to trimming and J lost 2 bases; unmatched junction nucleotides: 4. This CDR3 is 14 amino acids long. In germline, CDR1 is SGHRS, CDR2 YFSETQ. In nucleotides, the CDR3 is TGCGCCAGCAGCCTAGGACTAGCACAAGAGACCCAGTACTTC. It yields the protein CASSLGLAQETQYF. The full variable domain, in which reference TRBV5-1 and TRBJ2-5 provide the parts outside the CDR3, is KAGVTQTPRYLIKTRGQQVTLSCSPISGHRSVSWYQQTPGQGLQFLFEYFSETQRNKGNFPGRFSGRQFSNSRSEMNVSTLELGDSALYLCASSLGLAQETQYFGPGTRLLVL.

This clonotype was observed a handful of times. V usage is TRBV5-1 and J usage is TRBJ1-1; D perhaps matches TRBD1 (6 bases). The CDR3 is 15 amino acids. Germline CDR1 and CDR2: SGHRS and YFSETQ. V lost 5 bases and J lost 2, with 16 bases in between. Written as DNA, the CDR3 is TGCGCCAGCAGTCCTACAGGGCCGGGCAACACTGAAGCTTTCTTT. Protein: CASSPTGPGNTEAFF.

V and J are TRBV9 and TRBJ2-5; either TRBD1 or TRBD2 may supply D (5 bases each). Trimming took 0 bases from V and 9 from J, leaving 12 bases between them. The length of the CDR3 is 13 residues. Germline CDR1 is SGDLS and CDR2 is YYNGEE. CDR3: CASSVGGWGAQYF. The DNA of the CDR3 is TGTGCCAGCAGCGTAGGGGGGTGGGGTGCCCAGTACTTC.

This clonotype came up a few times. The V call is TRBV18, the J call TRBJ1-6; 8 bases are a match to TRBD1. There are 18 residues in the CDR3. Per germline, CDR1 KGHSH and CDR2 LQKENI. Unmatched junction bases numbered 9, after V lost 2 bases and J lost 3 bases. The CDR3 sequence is CASSPFRQGLLYNSPLHF. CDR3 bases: TGTGCCAGCTCACCATTCCGACAGGGGTTACTCTATAATTCACCCCTCCACTTT. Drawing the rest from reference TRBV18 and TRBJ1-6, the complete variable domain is NAGVMQNPRHLVRRRGQEARLRCSPMKGHSHVYWYRQLPEEGLKFMVYLQKENIIDESGMPKERFSAEFPKEGPSILRIQQVVRGDSAAYFCASSPFRQGLLYNSPLHFGNGTRLTVT.

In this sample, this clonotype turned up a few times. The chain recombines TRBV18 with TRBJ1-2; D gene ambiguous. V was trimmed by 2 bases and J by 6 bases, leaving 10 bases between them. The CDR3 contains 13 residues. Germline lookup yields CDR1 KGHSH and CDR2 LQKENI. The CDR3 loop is CASSPLEEDGYTF. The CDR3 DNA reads TGTGCCAGCTCACCATTAGAAGAGGATGGCTACACCTTC.

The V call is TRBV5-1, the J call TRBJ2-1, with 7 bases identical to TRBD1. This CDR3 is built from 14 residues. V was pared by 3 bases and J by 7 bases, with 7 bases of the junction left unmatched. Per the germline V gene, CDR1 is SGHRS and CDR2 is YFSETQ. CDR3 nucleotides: TGCGCCAGCAGCTCTGGACAACAGGGGAATGAGCAGTTCTTC. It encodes CASSSGQQGNEQFF. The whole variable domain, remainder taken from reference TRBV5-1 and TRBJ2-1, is KAGVTQTPRYLIKTRGQQVTLSCSPISGHRSVSWYQQTPGQGLQFLFEYFSETQRNKGNFPGRFSGRQFSNSRSEMNVSTLELGDSALYLCASSSGQQGNEQFFGPGTRLTVL.

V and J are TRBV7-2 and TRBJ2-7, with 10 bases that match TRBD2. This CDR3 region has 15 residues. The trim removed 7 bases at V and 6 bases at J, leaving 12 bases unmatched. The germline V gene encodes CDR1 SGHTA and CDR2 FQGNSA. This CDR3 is CASTPAGGTFLEQYF. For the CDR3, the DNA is TGTGCCAGCACCCCAGCGGGAGGGACGTTCCTCGAGCAGTACTTC.

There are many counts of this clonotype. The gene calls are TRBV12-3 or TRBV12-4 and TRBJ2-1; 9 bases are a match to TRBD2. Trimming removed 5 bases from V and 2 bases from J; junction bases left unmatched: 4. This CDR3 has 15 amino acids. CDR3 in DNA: TGTGCCAGCAGTCCTAGCGGGGACACCTACAATGAGCAGTTCTTC. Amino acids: CASSPSGDTYNEQFF.